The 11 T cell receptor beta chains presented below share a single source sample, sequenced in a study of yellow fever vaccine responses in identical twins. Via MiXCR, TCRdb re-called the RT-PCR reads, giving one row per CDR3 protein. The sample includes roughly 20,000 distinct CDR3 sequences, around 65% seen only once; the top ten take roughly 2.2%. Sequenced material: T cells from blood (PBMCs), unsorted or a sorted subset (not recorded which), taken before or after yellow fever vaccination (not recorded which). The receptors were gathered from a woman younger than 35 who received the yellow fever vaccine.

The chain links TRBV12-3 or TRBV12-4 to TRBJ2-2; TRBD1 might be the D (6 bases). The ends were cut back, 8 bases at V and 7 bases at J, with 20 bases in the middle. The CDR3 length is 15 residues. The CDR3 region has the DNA TGTGCCAGCGTAACCCGGGACACCCAACTCGGGGAGCTGTTTTTT. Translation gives CASVTRDTQLGELFF.

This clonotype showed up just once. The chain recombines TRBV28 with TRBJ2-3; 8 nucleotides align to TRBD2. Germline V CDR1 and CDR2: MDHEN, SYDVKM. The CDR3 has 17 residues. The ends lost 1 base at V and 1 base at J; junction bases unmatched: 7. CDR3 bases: TGTGCCAGCAGTTTATTACCCCCGACTAGCGGCACAGATACGCAGTATTTT. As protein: CASSLLPPTSGTDTQYF. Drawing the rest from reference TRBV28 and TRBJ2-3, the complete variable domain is DVKVTQSSRYLVKRTGEKVFLECVQDMDHENMFWYRQDPGLGLRLIYFSYDVKMKEKGDIPEGYSVSREKKERFSLILESASTNQTSMYLCASSLLPPTSGTDTQYFGPGTRLTVL.

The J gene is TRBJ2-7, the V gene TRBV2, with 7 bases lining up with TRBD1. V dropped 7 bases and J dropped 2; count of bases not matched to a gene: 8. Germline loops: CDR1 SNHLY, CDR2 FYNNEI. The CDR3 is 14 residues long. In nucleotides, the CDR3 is TGTGCCAGCACCCTGCCCGGGACAGCCTACGAGCAGTACTTC. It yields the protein CASTLPGTAYEQYF.

This chain's CDR3 is CASSYGDSYEQYF. The CDR3 DNA follows: TGTGCCAGCAGTTACGGGGACTCCTACGAGCAGTACTTC. The chain has TRBV6-5 and TRBJ2-7; D ambiguous. Germline V gene sequence: CDR1 MNHEY, CDR2 SVGAGI. The CDR3 extends over 13 amino acids. V was trimmed by 2 bases and J by 0 bases, leaving 5 bases between them.

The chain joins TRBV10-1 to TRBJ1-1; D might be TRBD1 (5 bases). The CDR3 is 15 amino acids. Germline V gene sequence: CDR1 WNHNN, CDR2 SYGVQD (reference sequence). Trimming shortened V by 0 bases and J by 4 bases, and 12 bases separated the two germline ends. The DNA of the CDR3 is TGCGCCAGCAGTGAGTCACCCGACAGTGCCACTGAAGCTTTCTTT. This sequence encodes CASSESPDSATEAFF.

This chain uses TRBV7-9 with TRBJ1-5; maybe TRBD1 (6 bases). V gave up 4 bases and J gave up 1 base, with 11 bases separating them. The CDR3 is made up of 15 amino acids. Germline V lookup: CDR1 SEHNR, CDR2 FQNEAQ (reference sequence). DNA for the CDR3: TGTGCCAGCAGCTCCGACAGGTTCAGCAATCAGCCCCAGCATTTT. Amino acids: CASSSDRFSNQPQHF. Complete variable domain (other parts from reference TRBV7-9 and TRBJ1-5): DTGVSQNPRHKITKRGQNVTFRCDPISEHNRLYWYRQTLGQGPEFLTYFQNEAQLEKSRLLSDRFSAERPKGSFSTLEIQRTEQGDSAMYLCASSSDRFSNQPQHFGDGTRLSIL.

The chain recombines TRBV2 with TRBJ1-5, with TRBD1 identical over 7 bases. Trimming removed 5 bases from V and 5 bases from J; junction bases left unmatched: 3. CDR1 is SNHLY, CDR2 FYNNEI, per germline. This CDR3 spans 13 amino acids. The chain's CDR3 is CASSRTGDQPQHF. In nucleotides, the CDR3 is TGTGCCAGCAGTCGGACAGGCGATCAGCCCCAGCATTTT.

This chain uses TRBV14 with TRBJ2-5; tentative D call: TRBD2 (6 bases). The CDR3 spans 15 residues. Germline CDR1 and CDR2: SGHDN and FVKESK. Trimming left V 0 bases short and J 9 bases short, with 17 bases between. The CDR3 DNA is TGTGCCAGCAGCCAAGATTGGGTGCCTTCGGGGGCCCAGTACTTC. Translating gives CASSQDWVPSGAQYF.

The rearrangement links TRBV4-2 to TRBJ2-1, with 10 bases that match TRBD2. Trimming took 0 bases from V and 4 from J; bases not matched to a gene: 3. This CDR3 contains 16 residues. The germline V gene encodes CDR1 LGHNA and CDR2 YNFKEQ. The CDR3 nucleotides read TGTGCCAGCAGCCAAGATGTAGCGGGAGGTTACAATGAGCAGTTCTTC. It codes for CASSQDVAGGYNEQFF.

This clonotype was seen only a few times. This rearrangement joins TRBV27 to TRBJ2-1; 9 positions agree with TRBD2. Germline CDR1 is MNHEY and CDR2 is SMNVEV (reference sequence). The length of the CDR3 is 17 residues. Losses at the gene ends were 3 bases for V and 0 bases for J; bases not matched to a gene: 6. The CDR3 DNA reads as TGTGCCAGCAGTTTGACTAGCGGATTTAGCTCCTACAATGAGCAGTTCTTC. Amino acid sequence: CASSLTSGFSSYNEQFF.

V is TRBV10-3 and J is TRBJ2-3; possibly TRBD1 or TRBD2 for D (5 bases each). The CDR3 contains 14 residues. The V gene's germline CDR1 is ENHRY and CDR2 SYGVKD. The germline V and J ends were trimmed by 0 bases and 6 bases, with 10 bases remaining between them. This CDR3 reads CAISESIGTDTQYF. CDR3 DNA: TGTGCCATCAGTGAGTCGATCGGGACGGATACGCAGTATTTT.